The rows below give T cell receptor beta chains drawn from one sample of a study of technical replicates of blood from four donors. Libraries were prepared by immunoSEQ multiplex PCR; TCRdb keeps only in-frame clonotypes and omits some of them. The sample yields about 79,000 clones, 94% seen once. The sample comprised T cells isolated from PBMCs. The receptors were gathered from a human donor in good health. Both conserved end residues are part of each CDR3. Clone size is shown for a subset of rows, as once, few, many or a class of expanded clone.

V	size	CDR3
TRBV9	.	CASSVGQRGDEAFF
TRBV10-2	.	CASSATTGTSGKLPFEQYF
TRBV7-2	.	CASQIRGQSYGYTF
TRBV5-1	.	CASSHGTSGVTTYEQYF
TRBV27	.	CASGTGHNEAGEQYF
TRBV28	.	CASSPPGGGGYNEQFF
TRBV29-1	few	CSAPPGTSGSSSYNEQFF
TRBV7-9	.	CASSPAGGIREKLFF
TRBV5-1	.	CASSLASSGRTAGGTDTQYF
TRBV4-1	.	CASSHQHREVTGQPQHF
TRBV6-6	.	CASSYSGGQETQYF
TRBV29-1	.	CSVVGSGADGYTF
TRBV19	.	CASSIDPPGQMNTEAFF